The source of this T cell receptor (beta chain) is a study of T cells in Graves' hyperthyroidism and ophthalmopathy. CDR1 and CDR2 (germline): MNHEY, SVGEGT. V dropped 8 bases and J dropped 3 bases, with 10 bases sitting between them. The CDR3 totals 12 residues. Amplification of TCR beta CDR3 regions used RNA as the template. A first-round RT-PCR of the TCR CDR3 used the HTBI primer set. TCRdb ran MiXCR on the multiplex PCR reads and lists one entry per CDR3 protein. The table has roughly 700,000 distinct CDR3 sequences, 17% seen once. Material: blood. The chain recombines TRBV6-2 or TRBV6-3 with TRBJ1-2, with D tentatively TRBD1 (6 bases). This receptor was taken from a man aged 45 to 65 with Graves' hyperthyroidism. CDR3 bases: TGTGCCAGCGACCAGGGGCACTATGGCTACACCTTC. Protein: CASDQGHYGYTF.